A few counts support the clone carrying this T cell receptor (beta chain). This specimen belongs to a study of CD8 T cells in ankylosing spondylitis. Trimming took 1 base from V and 4 from J, leaving 10 bases between them. Germline V lookup: CDR1 KGHSH, CDR2 LQKENI. The CDR3 length is 15 residues. Each TCR beta library was made by quantitative 5'-RACE that incorporated molecular barcodes. TCRdb ran MiXCR on the 5' RACE reads and lists one entry per CDR3 protein. The sample has around 120,000 distinct CDR3 sequences, roughly an eighth seen once; the top ten hold 2.5% to 3%. This sequence joins TRBV18 and TRBJ1-4; possible D gene TRBD1, 6 bases. This TCR derives from a female donor with ankylosing spondylitis or in good health (not recorded which). The sample comprised blood, either unsorted or a sorted T cell fraction (not recorded which). The CDR3 nucleotides are TGTGCCAGCTCACCACGGACAGAGAATAATGAAAAACTGTTTTTT. This gives the protein CASSPRTENNEKLFF. The entire variable domain, with the rest obtained from reference TRBV18 and TRBJ1-4, is as follows: NAGVMQNPRHLVRRRGQEARLRCSPMKGHSHVYWYRQLPEEGLKFMVYLQKENIIDESGMPKERFSAEFPKEGPSILRIQQVVRGDSAAYFCASSPRTENNEKLFFGSGTQLSVL.